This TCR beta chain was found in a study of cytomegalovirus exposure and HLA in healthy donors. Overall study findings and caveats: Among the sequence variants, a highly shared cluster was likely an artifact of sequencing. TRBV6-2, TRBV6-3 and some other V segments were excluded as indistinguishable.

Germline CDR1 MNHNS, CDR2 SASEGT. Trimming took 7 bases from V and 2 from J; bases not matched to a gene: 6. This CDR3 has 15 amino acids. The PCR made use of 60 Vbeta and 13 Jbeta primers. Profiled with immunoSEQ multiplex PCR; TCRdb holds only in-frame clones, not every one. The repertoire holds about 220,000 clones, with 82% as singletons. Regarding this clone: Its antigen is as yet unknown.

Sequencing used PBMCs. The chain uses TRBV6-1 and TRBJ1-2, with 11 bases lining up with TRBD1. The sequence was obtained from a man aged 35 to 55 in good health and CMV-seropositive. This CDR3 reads CASTDRGPPNYGYTF. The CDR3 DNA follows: TGTGCCAGCACGGACAGGGGGCCGCCCAACTATGGCTACACCTTC.